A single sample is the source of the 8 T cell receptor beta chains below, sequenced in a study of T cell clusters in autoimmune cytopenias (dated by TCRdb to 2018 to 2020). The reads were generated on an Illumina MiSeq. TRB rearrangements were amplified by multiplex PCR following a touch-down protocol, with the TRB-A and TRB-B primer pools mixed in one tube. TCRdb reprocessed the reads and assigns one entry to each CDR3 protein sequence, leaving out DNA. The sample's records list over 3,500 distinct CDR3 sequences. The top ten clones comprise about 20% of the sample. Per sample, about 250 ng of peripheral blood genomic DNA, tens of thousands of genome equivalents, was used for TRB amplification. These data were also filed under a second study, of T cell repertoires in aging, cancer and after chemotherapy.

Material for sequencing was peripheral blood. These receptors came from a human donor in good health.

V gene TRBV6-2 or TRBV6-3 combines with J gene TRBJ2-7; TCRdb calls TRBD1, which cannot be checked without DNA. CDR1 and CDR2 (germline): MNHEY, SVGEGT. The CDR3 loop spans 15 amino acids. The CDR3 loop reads CASSCGQGLVGEQYF.

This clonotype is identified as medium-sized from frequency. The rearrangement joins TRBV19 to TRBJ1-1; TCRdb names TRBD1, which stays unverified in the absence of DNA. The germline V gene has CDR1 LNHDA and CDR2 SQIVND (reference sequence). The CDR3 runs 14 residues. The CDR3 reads CASSETGGPTEAFF. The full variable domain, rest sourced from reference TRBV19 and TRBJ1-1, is DGGITQSPKYLFRKEGQNVTLSCEQNLNHDAMYWYRQDPGQGLRLIYYSQIVNDFQKGDIAEGYSVSREKKESFPLTVTSAQKNPTAFYLCASSETGGPTEAFFGQGTRLTVV.

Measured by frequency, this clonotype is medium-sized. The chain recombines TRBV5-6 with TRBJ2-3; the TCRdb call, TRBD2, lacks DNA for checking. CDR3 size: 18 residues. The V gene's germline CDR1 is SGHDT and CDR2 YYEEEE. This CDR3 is CASSGISGDPRGTDTQYF.

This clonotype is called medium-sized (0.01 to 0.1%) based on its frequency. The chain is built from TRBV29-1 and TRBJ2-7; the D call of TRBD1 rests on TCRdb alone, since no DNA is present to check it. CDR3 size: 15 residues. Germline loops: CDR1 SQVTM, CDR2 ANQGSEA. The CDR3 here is CSVAIEGHGSYEQYF.

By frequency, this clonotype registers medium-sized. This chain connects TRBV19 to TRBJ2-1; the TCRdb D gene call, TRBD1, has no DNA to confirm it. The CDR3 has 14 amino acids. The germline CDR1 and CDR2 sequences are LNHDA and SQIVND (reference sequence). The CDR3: CASSIGTRGREQFF. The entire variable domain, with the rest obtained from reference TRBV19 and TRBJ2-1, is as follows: DGGITQSPKYLFRKEGQNVTLSCEQNLNHDAMYWYRQDPGQGLRLIYYSQIVNDFQKGDIAEGYSVSREKKESFPLTVTSAQKNPTAFYLCASSIGTRGREQFFGPGTRLTVL.

This CDR3 reads CASSLVAGEETQYF. J is TRBJ2-5 and V is TRBV7-2; TCRdb names TRBD2, which stays unverified in the absence of DNA. This CDR3 has 14 residues. In germline, CDR1 is SGHTA, CDR2 FQGNSA.

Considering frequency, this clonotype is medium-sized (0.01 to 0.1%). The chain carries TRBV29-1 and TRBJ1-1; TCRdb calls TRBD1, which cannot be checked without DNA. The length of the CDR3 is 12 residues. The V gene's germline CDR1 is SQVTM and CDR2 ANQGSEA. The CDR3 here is CSVEFPGPEAFF.

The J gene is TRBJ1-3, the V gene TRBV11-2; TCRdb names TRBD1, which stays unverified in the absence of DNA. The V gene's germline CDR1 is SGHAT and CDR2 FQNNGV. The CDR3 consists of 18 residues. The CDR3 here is CASSLVIPGQGAGNTIYF.